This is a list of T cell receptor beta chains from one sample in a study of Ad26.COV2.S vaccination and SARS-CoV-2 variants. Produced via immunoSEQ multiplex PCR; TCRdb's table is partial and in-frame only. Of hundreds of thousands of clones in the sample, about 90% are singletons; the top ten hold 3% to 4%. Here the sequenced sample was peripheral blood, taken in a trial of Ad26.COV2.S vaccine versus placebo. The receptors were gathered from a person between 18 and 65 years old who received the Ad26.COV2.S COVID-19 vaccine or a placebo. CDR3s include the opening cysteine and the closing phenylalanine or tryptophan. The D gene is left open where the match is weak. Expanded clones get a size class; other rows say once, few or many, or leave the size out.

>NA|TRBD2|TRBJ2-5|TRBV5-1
TGCGCCAGCAGCTTGAGCGGGAGTCCCCAAGAGACCCAGTACTTC
CASSLSGSPQETQYF
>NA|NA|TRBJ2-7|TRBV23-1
TGCGCCAGCAGTCAGGGCAGGGCCTACGAGCAGTACTTC
CASSQGRAYEQYF
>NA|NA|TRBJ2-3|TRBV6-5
TGTGCCAGCAGTTTATACTCTGACACGGAGCCAGATACGCAGTATTTT
CASSLYSDTEPDTQYF
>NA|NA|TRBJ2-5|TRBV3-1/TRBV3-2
TGTGCCAGCAGCCATGGTGGATCCAAAGAGACCCAGTACTTC
CASSHGGSKETQYF
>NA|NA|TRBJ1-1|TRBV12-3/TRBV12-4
TGTGCCAGCAGGGGGCTGTACACTGAAGCTTTCTTT
CASRGLYTEAFF
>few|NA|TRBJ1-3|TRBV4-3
TGCGCCAGCAGCCAAGATCCCACAGGGTATAGAAACACCATATATTTT
CASSQDPTGYRNTIYF
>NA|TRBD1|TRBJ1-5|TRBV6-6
TGTGCCAGCAGGTCCCCAGGGGGCTTGGAACAGCCCCAGCATTTT
CASRSPGGLEQPQHF
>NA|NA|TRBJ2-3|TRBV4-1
TGCGCCAGCAGCCAAGCAGCGCTATGGAGCACAGATACGCAGTATTTT
CASSQAALWSTDTQYF
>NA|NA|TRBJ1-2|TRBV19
TGTGCCAGTAGTATAGAAGGGTTCCGGGATGGCTACACCTTC
CASSIEGFRDGYTF
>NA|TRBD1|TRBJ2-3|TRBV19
TGTGCCAGTAGTAGAGGACAGGGGAGGACAGATACGCAGTATTTT
CASSRGQGRTDTQYF
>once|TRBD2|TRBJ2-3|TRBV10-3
TGTGCCATCAGTGAGCCGCCGGGACTAGCGGAAACAGATACGCAGTATTTT
CAISEPPGLAETDTQYF
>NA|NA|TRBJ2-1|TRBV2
TGTGCCAGCAGTGGGGTCAATGAGCAGTTCTTC
CASSGVNEQFF
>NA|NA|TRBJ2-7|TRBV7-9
TGTGCCAGCAGCTTAGTTTCCGGGGCGGCGTCCTACGAGCAGTACTTC
CASSLVSGAASYEQYF